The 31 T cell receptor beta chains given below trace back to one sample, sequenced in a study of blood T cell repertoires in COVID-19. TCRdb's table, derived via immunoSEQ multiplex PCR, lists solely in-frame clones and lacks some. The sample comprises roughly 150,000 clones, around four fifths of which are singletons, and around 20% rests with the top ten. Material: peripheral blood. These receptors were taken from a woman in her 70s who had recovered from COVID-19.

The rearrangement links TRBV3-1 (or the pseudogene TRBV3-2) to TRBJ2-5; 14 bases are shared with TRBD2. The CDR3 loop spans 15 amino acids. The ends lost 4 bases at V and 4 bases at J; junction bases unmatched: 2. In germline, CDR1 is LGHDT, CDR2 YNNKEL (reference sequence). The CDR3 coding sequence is TGTGCCAGCAGCCCGGGGACTAGCGGGGGAGAGACCCAGTACTTC. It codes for CASSPGTSGGETQYF.

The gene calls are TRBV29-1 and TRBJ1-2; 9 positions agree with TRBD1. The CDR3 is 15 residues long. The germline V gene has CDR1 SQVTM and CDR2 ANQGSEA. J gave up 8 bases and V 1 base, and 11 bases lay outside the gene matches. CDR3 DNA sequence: TGCAGCGTTGAAGGCACCCGACAGGGGGGTAACGGCTACACCTTC. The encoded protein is CSVEGTRQGGNGYTF.

This CDR3 reads CASTPWGEAGAGEGEQYF. The CDR3 coding sequence is TGTGCCAGCACCCCTTGGGGGGAGGCGGGAGCGGGAGAAGGTGAGCAGTACTTC. This chain connects TRBV7-2 to TRBJ2-7; 8 bases agree with TRBD2. V lost 7 bases, J lost 7 bases, and 24 bases stayed unmatched. The germline CDR1 and CDR2 sequences are SGHTA and FQGNSA. This CDR3 is 18 amino acids long.

The CDR3 DNA is TGTGCCAGCAGTTTGGGCTGGAGGAGGCATTTT. Protein product: CASSLGWRRHF. This chain joins TRBV12-3 or TRBV12-4 and TRBJ1-5; D is undetermined. V lost 3 bases, J lost 15 bases, and 12 bases lay in between. This CDR3 is 11 amino acids long.

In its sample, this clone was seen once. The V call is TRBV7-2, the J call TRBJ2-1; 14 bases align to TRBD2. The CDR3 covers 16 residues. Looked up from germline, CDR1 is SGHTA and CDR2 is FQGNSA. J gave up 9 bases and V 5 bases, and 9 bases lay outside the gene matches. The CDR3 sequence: CASSPPTSGRAGEQFF. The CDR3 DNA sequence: TGTGCCAGCAGCCCCCCGACTAGCGGGAGGGCCGGTGAGCAGTTCTTC.

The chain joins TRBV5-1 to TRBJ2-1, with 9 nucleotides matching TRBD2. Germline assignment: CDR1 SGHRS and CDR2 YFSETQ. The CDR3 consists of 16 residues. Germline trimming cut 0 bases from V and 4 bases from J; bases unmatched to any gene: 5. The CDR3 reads CASSLGLAEPYNEQFF. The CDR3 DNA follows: TGCGCCAGCAGCTTGGGACTAGCGGAGCCTTACAATGAGCAGTTCTTC.

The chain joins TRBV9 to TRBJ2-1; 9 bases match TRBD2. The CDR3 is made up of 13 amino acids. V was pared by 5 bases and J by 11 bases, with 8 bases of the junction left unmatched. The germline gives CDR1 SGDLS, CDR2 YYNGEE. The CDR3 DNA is TGTGCCAGCAGGGAGCGGGAGGACACCCAGCAGTTCTTC. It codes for CASREREDTQQFF.

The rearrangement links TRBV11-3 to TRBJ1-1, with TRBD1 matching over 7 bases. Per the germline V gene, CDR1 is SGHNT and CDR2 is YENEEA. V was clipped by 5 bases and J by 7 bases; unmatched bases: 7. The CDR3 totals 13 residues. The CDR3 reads CASSRIRDSEAFF. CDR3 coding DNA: TGTGCCAGCAGCAGAATCCGGGACAGTGAAGCTTTCTTT. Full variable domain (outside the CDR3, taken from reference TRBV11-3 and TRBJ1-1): EAGVVQSPRYKIIEKKQPVAFWCNPISGHNTLYWYLQNLGQGPELLIRYENEEAVDDSQLPKDRFSAERLKGVDSTLKIQPAELGDSAVYLCASSRIRDSEAFFGQGTRLTVV.

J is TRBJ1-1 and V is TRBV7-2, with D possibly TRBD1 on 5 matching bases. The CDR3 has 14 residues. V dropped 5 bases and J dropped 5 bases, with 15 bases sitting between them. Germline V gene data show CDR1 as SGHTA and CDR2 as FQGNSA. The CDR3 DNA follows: TGTGCCAGCAGCCCAACGGGGGGGGTGACTGAAGCTTTCTTT. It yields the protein CASSPTGGVTEAFF.

The CDR3 DNA follows: TGTGCCAGCTCACCACCGGTGGCCGGAGTAGCCTACGAGCAGTACTTC. Amino acid sequence: CASSPPVAGVAYEQYF. This chain joins TRBV18 and TRBJ2-7, with no clear D. Germline CDR1 KGHSH, CDR2 LQKENI. The CDR3 has 16 residues. V gave up 0 bases and J gave up 2 bases, with 14 bases separating them.

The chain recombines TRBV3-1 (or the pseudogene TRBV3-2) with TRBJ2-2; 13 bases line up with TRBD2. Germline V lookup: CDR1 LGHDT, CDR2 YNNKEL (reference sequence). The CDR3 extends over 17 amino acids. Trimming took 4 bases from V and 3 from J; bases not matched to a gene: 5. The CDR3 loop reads CASSPGLAGIHTGELFF. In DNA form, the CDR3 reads TGTGCCAGCAGCCCGGGACTAGCGGGGATACACACCGGGGAGCTGTTTTTT.

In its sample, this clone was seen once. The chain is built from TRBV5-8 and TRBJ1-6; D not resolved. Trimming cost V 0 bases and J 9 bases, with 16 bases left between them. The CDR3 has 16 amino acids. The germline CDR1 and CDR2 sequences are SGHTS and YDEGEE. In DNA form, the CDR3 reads TGTGCCAGCAGCTTGGGTGATGGGCCGGGAATTTCACCCCTCCACTTT. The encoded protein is CASSLGDGPGISPLHF. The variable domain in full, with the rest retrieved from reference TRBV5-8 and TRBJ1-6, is EAGVTQSPTHLIKTRGQQATLRCSPISGHTSVYWYQQALGLGLQFLLWYDEGEERNRGNFPPRFSGRQFPNYSSELNVNALELEDSALYLCASSLGDGPGISPLHFGNGTRLTVT.

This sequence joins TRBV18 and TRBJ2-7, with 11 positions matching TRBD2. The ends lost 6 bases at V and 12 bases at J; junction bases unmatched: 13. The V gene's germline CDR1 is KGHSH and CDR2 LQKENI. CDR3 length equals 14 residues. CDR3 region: CASSPTSGAPPPYF. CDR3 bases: TGTGCCAGCTCCCCGACTAGCGGGGCCCCCCCGCCGTACTTC.

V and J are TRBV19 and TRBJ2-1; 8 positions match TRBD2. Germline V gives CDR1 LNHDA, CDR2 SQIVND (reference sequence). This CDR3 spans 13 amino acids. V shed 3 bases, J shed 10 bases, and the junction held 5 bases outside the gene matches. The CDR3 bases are TGTGCCAGTAGTATTCGGGCGGGAGGCGAGCAGTTCTTC. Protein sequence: CASSIRAGGEQFF.

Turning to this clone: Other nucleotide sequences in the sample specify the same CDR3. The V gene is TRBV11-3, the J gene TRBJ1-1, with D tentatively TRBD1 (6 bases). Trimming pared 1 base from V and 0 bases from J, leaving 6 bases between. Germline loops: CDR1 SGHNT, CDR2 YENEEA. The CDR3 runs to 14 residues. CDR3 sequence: CASSLGGLNTEAFF. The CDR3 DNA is TGTGCCAGCAGCTTAGGGGGGCTGAACACTGAAGCTTTCTTT.

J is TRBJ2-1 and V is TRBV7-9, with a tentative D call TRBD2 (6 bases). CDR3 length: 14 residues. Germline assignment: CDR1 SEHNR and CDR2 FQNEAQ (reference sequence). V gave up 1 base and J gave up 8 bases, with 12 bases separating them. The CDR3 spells CASSLGLPGDEQFF. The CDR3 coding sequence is TGTGCCAGCAGCTTAGGACTCCCGGGGGATGAGCAGTTCTTC.

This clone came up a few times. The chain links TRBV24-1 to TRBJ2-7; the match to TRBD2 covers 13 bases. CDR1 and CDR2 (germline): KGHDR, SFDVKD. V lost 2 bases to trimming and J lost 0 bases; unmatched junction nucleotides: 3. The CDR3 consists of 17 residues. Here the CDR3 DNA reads TGTGCCACCAGTGATTCACGGACTAGCGGGAGCTCCTACGAGCAGTACTTC. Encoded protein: CATSDSRTSGSSYEQYF.

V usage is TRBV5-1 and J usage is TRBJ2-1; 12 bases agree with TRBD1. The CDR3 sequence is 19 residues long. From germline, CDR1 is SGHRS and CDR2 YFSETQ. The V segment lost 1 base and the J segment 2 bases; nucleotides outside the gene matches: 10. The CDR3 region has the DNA TGCGCCAGCAGCTTGTTGGGACAGGGGGCGGACCACCCCTACAATGAGCAGTTCTTC. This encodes CASSLLGQGADHPYNEQFF.

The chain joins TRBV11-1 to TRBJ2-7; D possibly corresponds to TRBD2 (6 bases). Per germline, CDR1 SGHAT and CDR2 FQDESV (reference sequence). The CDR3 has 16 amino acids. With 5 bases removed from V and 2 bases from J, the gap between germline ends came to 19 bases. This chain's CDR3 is CASSPRRGWVTYEQYF. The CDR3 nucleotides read TGTGCCAGCAGCCCAAGGAGGGGTTGGGTCACCTACGAGCAGTACTTC.

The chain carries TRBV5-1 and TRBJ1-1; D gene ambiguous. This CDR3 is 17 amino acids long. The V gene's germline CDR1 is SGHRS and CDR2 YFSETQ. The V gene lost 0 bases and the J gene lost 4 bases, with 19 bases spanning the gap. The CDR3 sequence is CASSLVPSGSSGTEAFF. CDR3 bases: TGCGCCAGCAGCTTGGTGCCGTCGGGGTCGAGCGGCACTGAAGCTTTCTTT.

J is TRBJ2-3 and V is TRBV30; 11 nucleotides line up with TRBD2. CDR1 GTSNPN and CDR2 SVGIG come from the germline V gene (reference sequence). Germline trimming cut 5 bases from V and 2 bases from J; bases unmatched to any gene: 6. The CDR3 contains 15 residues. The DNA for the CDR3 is TGTGCCTGGGGAGGGACTAGCGGAAACACAGATACGCAGTATTTT. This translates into CAWGGTSGNTDTQYF. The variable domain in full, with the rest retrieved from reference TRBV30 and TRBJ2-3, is SQTIHQWPATLVQPVGSPLSLECTVEGTSNPNLYWYRQAAGRGLQLLFYSVGIGQISSEVPQNLSASRPQDRQFILSSKKLLLSDSGFYLCAWGGTSGNTDTQYFGPGTRLTVL.

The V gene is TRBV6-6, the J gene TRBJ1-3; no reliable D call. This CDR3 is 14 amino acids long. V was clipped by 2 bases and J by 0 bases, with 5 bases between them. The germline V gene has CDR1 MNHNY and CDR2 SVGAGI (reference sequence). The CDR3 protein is CASSYLLSGNTIYF. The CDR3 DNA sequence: TGTGCCAGCAGTTACCTCCTCTCTGGAAACACCATATATTTT.

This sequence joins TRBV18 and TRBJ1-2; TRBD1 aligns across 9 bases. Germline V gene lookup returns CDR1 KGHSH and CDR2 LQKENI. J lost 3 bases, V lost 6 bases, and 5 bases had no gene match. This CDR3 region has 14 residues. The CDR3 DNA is TGTGCCAGCTCGGGGACAGGGAAGGACTATGGCTACACCTTC. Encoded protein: CASSGTGKDYGYTF.

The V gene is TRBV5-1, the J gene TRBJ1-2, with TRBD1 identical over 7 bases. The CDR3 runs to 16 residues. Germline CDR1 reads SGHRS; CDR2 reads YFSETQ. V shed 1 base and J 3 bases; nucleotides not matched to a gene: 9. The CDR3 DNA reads TGCGCCAGCAGCTTGAGGCCAGGGGGAGTGGACTATGGCTACACCTTC. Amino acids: CASSLRPGGVDYGYTF.

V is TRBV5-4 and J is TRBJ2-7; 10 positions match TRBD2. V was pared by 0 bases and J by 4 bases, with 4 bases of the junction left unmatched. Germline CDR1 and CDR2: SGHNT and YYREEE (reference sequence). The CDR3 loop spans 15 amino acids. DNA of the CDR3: TGTGCCAGCAGCTTGGGCCCAGCGGGAGGGTACGAGCAGTACTTC. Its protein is CASSLGPAGGYEQYF. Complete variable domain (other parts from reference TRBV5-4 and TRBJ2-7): ETGVTQSPTHLIKTRGQQVTLRCSSQSGHNTVSWYQQALGQGPQFIFQYYREEENGRGNFPPRFSGLQFPNYSSELNVNALELDDSALYLCASSLGPAGGYEQYFGPGTRLTVT.

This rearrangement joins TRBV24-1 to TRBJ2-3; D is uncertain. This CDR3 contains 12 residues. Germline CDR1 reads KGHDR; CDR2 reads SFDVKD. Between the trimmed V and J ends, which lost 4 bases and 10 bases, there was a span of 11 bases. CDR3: CATSDPRGAQYF. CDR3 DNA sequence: TGTGCCACCAGTGACCCCCGTGGAGCGCAGTATTTT.

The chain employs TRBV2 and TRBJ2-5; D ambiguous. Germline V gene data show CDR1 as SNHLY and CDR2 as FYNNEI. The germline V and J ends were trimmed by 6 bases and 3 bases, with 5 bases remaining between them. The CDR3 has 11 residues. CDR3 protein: CASRREETQYF. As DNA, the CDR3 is TGTGCCAGCAGGCGAGAAGAGACCCAGTACTTC.

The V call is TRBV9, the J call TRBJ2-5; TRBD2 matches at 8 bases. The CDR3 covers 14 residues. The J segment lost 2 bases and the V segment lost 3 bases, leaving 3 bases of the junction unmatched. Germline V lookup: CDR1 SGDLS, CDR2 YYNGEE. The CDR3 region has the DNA TGTGCCAGCAGCGCGTCGGGGGGGCAAGAGACCCAGTACTTC. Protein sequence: CASSASGGQETQYF.

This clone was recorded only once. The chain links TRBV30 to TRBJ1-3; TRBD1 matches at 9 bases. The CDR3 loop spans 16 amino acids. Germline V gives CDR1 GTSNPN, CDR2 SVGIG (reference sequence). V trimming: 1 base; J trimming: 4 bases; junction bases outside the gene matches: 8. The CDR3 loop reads CAWSAAPGQGGNTIYF. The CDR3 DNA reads TGTGCCTGGAGTGCAGCCCCGGGACAGGGCGGAAACACCATATATTTT.

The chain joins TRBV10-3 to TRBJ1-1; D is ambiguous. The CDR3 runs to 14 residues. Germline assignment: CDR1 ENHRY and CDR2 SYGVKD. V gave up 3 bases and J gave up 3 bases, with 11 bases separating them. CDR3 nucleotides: TGTGCCATCAGTGACCCGCGGGAGGACACTGAAGCTTTCTTT. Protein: CAISDPREDTEAFF.

CDR3 nucleotide sequence: TGTGCCAGCAGCCAGGGGGGACCGATGAACACTGAAGCTTTCTTT. Its translation: CASSQGGPMNTEAFF. The chain is built from TRBV7-3 and TRBJ1-1; TRBD1 agrees at 7 bases. Germline V CDR1 and CDR2: SGHTA, FQGTGA. The CDR3 runs 15 residues. V shed 5 bases, J shed 0 bases, and the junction held 6 bases outside the gene matches.